Described below is a single T cell receptor beta chain sequence and its context. The germline V gene encodes CDR1 SEHNR and CDR2 FQNEAQ (reference sequence). V lost 5 bases, J lost 6 bases, and 3 bases stayed unmatched. The CDR3 has 13 residues. Sequencing was performed with immunoSEQ multiplex PCR; in TCRdb, only in-frame clones are kept and a portion is missing. The table lists under 350,000 clones, 85% of them singletons, with more than 6% in the top ten. These data are taken from a study of blood T cell repertoires in COVID-19. The chain has TRBV7-9 and TRBJ1-1; TRBD1 matches 10 bases. This TCR came from a human donor in a cohort sampled during active COVID-19. The specimen was peripheral blood. This CDR3 reads CASSRGTGAEAFF. The CDR3, as DNA: TGTGCCAGCAGCCGGGGGACAGGGGCTGAAGCTTTCTTT.